What follows are 3 T cell receptor beta chains derived from one specimen sequenced in a study of blood T cell repertoires in COVID-19. Sequencing was performed with immunoSEQ multiplex PCR; in TCRdb, only in-frame clones are kept and a portion is missing. The sample has about 160,000 clones, 75% to 85% seen once. Sequencing used PBMCs or T cells enriched from blood (not recorded which). These receptors came from a woman aged 60-70 years who had recovered from COVID-19.

This rearrangement joins TRBV14 to TRBJ1-2, with D perhaps TRBD1 (5 bases). Trimming removed 1 base at V and 7 bases at J, with 10 bases between. The CDR3 spans 13 residues. The germline CDR1 and CDR2 sequences are SGHDN and FVKESK. The CDR3 loop is CASSQAYGAGYTF. CDR3 bases: TGTGCCAGCAGCCAAGCTTATGGGGCTGGCTACACCTTC.

The CDR3 coding sequence is TGTGCCAGCAGGACCCCAGGGGTTCCCTACGAGCAGTACTTC. This sequence encodes CASRTPGVPYEQYF. The V call is TRBV27, the J call TRBJ2-7; tentatively, D is TRBD1 (6 bases). This CDR3 has 14 residues. Germline V gene data show CDR1 as MNHEY and CDR2 as SMNVEV (reference sequence). V was shortened by 6 bases and J by 2 bases, with 14 bases between the two germline ends.

This chain links TRBV4-1 with TRBJ2-2; 7 positions agree with TRBD2. Per germline, CDR1 MGHRA and CDR2 YSYEKL. The CDR3 length is 16 residues. V dropped 3 bases and J dropped 6; count of bases not matched to a gene: 10. The CDR3 DNA reads TGCGCCAGCAGCCACGAGCGGGGCTCTAAGGCCGGGGAGCTGTTTTTT. Its protein product is CASSHERGSKAGELFF.